Listed here are 8 T cell receptor beta chains from one sample, sequenced in a study of T cell repertoires in cytomegalovirus infection. TCRdb recomputed calls from the reads with MiXCR, one row per CDR3 protein. The table has 150,000 to 200,000 distinct CDR3 sequences, approximately 19% seen once. The sequencing sample was made of PBMCs. The receptor set was obtained from a human donor in good health (CMV status not recorded). Some clones in this sample may be carry-over from other donors' samples.

The gene calls are TRBV2 and TRBJ1-6; no definite D call. Germline values: CDR1 SNHLY, CDR2 FYNNEI. The CDR3 extends over 13 amino acids. V was cut by 0 bases and J by 5 bases, with 2 bases left in between. The CDR3 protein is CASSEADNSPLHF. The CDR3 nucleotides read TGTGCCAGCAGTGAAGCGGATAATTCACCCCTCCACTTT.

This clonotype has only a few counts. The CDR3 nucleotides read TGTGCCAGCAGACGGGGATGGGACACTGAAGCTTTCTTT. It is translated as CASRRGWDTEAFF. The chain uses TRBV7-9 and TRBJ1-1; D remains unclear. Deletions cut 6 bases from V and 3 bases from J, with 11 bases between. Looked up from germline, CDR1 is SEHNR and CDR2 is FQNEAQ (reference sequence). This CDR3 region has 13 residues.

This clonotype turned up a few times. Mismatch with germline at one junction end may stem from a read error. The chain couples TRBV2 to TRBJ2-3, with 10 bases identical to TRBD2. There are 17 residues in the CDR3. Germline V CDR1 and CDR2: SNHLY, FYNNEI. This CDR3 reads CASSEGASGGITDTQYF. Here the CDR3 DNA reads TGTGCCAGTAGTGAAGGGGCTAGCGGGGGTATCACAGATACGCAGTATTTT.

This clonotype has more than one count but fewer than ten. This rearrangement joins TRBV5-5 to TRBJ1-2; no clear D gene. The ends were cut back, 2 bases at V and 5 bases at J, with 13 bases in the middle. The CDR3 totals 14 residues. Looked up from germline, CDR1 is SGHKS and CDR2 is YYEKEE (reference sequence). CDR3 sequence (DNA): TGTGCCAGCAGCTTATCGGGTATAGAATATGGCTACACCTTC. It encodes CASSLSGIEYGYTF.

This sequence joins TRBV6-5 and TRBJ2-3; D is unclear. The CDR3 is 12 residues long. The germline V gene encodes CDR1 MNHEY and CDR2 SVGAGI. V was pared by 6 bases and J by 7 bases, with 11 bases between. This CDR3 reads CASRRTGHTQYF. The CDR3 DNA sequence: TGTGCCAGCAGACGGACGGGCCATACGCAGTATTTT.

The chain combines TRBV11-1 with TRBJ1-1; 7 nucleotides agree with TRBD1. This CDR3 contains 15 residues. Germline CDR1 is SGHAT and CDR2 is FQDESV (reference sequence). V trimming: 5 bases; J trimming: 4 bases; junction bases outside the gene matches: 10. CDR3 region: CASSATGVGITEAFF. For the CDR3, the DNA is TGTGCCAGCAGCGCTACAGGGGTCGGGATCACTGAAGCTTTCTTT. Full variable domain (rest looked up from reference TRBV11-1 and TRBJ1-1): EAEVAQSPRYKITEKSQAVAFWCDPISGHATLYWYRQILGQGPELLVQFQDESVVDDSQLPKDRFSAERLKGVDSTLKIQPAELGDSAMYLCASSATGVGITEAFFGQGTRLTVV.

The V gene is TRBV7-4, the J gene TRBJ2-5, with 14 positions matching TRBD2. After removal of 5 bases from V and 3 bases from J, the junction contained 2 bases not matched to a gene. Germline CDR1 SGHVT, CDR2 SQSDAQ. The CDR3 runs 15 residues. CDR3 sequence (DNA): TGTGCCAGCAGCACGGGACTAGCGGGAGAAGAGACCCAGTACTTC. Translation: CASSTGLAGEETQYF.

This chain uses TRBV5-1 with TRBJ1-1, with D possibly being TRBD1 (6 bases). CDR1 and CDR2 from the germline V gene are SGHRS and YFSETQ. The CDR3 is 11 amino acids. V was shortened by 6 bases and J by 6 bases, with 9 bases between the two germline ends. The CDR3 loop reads CASKGEAEAFF. Written as DNA, the CDR3 is TGCGCCAGCAAGGGGGAGGCTGAAGCTTTCTTT.